A single sample gave rise to the 9 T cell receptor beta chains below, sequenced in a study of T cells after yellow fever vaccination. Using its own MiXCR run on the 5' RACE reads, TCRdb lists one record per CDR3 protein. The table lists about 580,000 distinct CDR3 sequences, roughly 17% of them singletons. The sequencing used PBMCs, collected 5 to 6 days after the first yellow fever vaccination. The source is a man aged 18 to 30 who received the YFV17D yellow fever vaccine.

This clonotype has ten or more counts. CDR3 DNA: TGTGCCAGCAGTTCATGGACAGGGGGCTTTCATAATGAAAAACTGTTTTTT. As protein: CASSSWTGGFHNEKLFF. The chain recombines TRBV12-3 or TRBV12-4 with TRBJ1-4; 11 nucleotides agree with TRBD1. With V trimmed by 4 bases and J by 4 bases, 8 bases remained unmatched. There are 17 residues in the CDR3.

The chain combines TRBV6-1 with TRBJ2-2; D is ambiguous. The V gene's germline CDR1 is MNHNS and CDR2 SASEGT. The CDR3 contains 14 residues. V gave up 3 bases and J gave up 2 bases, with 7 bases separating them. CDR3 DNA sequence: TGTGCCAGCAGTGACATGTATAACACCGGGGAGCTGTTTTTT. It specifies CASSDMYNTGELFF.

This chain links TRBV5-6 with TRBJ2-3; TRBD2 agrees at 10 bases. Germline V gene lookup returns CDR1 SGHDT and CDR2 YYEEEE. The trim removed 0 bases at V and 4 bases at J, leaving 5 bases unmatched. The length of the CDR3 is 16 residues. The CDR3 sequence: CASSLGFGTSADTQYF. CDR3 DNA sequence: TGTGCCAGCAGCTTGGGGTTTGGGACTAGCGCAGATACGCAGTATTTT.

This chain uses TRBV20-1 with TRBJ1-1; 8 positions agree with TRBD1. This CDR3 spans 12 amino acids. V was pared by 6 bases and J by 5 bases, with 5 bases of the junction left unmatched. Germline V gives CDR1 DFQATT, CDR2 SNEGSKA (reference sequence). CDR3 loop: CSATTGGTEAFF. The CDR3 nucleotides are TGCAGTGCCACTACAGGGGGTACTGAAGCTTTCTTT.

In this sample, this clonotype turned up a few times. An end of the junction does not agree with germline; a read error may underlie this. The chain uses TRBV6-2 or TRBV6-3 and TRBJ2-6, with a tentative D call TRBD1 (6 bases). The CDR3 length is 20 residues. CDR1 and CDR2 from the germline V gene are MNHEY and SVGEGT. For the CDR3, the DNA is TGTGCCAGAAGTTACCTAATCCAGGGCCAGGGGACCTCTGGGGCCAACGTCCTGACTTTC. Its protein product is CARSYLIQGQGTSGANVLTF.

The chain has TRBV4-3 and TRBJ1-6; no clear D. This CDR3 contains 17 residues. CDR1 is LGHNA, CDR2 YSLEER, per germline. The V end was cut by 0 bases, the J end by 6 bases, with 15 bases between. CDR3 in amino acids: CASSQEAGIPSNSPLHF. The CDR3 region has the DNA TGCGCCAGCAGCCAAGAAGCCGGGATCCCTTCTAATTCACCCCTCCACTTT.

This clonotype appeared a few times. V usage is TRBV27 and J usage is TRBJ1-2; 7 bases fit TRBD1. The V segment lost 3 bases and the J segment 5 bases; nucleotides outside the gene matches: 6. Germline loops: CDR1 MNHEY, CDR2 SMNVEV (reference sequence). The CDR3 totals 14 residues. In DNA, the CDR3 is TGTGCCAGCAGTTTGACAGGGTTTCTGTATGGCTACACCTTC. This translates into CASSLTGFLYGYTF.

The V call is TRBV6-2 or TRBV6-3, the J call TRBJ2-7; no reliable D call. V dropped 2 bases and J dropped 3 bases, with 8 bases sitting between them. The CDR3 runs 13 residues. The germline V gene encodes CDR1 MNHEY and CDR2 SVGEGT. CDR3 residues: CASSYERRYEQYF. CDR3 DNA sequence: TGTGCCAGCAGTTACGAAAGGCGCTACGAGCAGTACTTC.

The rearrangement links TRBV18 to TRBJ2-6; maybe TRBD2 (6 bases). The CDR3 runs to 17 residues. CDR1 and CDR2 (germline): KGHSH, LQKENI. Trimming left V 5 bases short and J 0 bases short, with 14 bases between. The CDR3 loop is CASSTGLIVSGANVLTF. As DNA, the CDR3 is TGTGCCAGCTCAACGGGACTGATAGTCTCTGGGGCCAACGTCCTGACTTTC. The full variable domain, its missing parts supplied by reference TRBV18 and TRBJ2-6, is NAGVMQNPRHLVRRRGQEARLRCSPMKGHSHVYWYRQLPEEGLKFMVYLQKENIIDESGMPKERFSAEFPKEGPSILRIQQVVRGDSAAYFCASSTGLIVSGANVLTFGAGSRLTVL.